A single sample gave rise to the 26 T cell receptor beta chains below, sequenced in a study of OX40 agonist ivuxolimab in advanced cancers. The protocol was immunoSEQ multiplex PCR, while the TCRdb copy is restricted to in-frame clones and leaves out a portion. Of tens of thousands of clones listed, 85% are singletons. The material was CD4+ or CD8+ T cells sorted from blood, obtained in a trial of the OX40 agonist ivuxolimab. All receptors come from an adult with an advanced solid tumor such as melanoma, head and neck, liver or kidney cancer.

The chain uses TRBV5-4 and TRBJ1-3, with a weak D call TRBD1 (6 bases). Trimming pared 5 bases from V and 3 bases from J, leaving 15 bases between. CDR3 length: 15 amino acids. The germline V gene encodes CDR1 SGHNT and CDR2 YYREEE (reference sequence). This chain's CDR3 is CASSSNRVRGNTIYF. For the CDR3, the DNA is TGTGCCAGCAGTTCCAACAGGGTGCGTGGAAACACCATATATTTT.

The V call is TRBV5-1, the J call TRBJ1-3; D is unclear. The CDR3 is made up of 16 amino acids. Trimming shortened V by 0 bases and J by 1 base, and 11 bases separated the two germline ends. CDR1 is SGHRS, CDR2 YFSETQ, per germline. The CDR3 bases are TGCGCCAGCAGCTTGGAGGCCAGCACATCTGGAAACACCATATATTTT. Protein product: CASSLEASTSGNTIYF. The full variable domain, rest sourced from reference TRBV5-1 and TRBJ1-3, is KAGVTQTPRYLIKTRGQQVTLSCSPISGHRSVSWYQQTPGQGLQFLFEYFSETQRNKGNFPGRFSGRQFSNSRSEMNVSTLELGDSALYLCASSLEASTSGNTIYFGEGSWLTVV.

DNA for the CDR3: TGTGCCAGCAGTGAAGCGACAGGGCGCGGTGGCTACACCTTC. It codes for CASSEATGRGGYTF. The J gene is TRBJ1-2, the V gene TRBV2; TRBD1 matches at 7 bases. This CDR3 is built from 14 residues. Germline CDR1 is SNHLY and CDR2 is FYNNEI. V was clipped by 0 bases and J by 7 bases; unmatched bases: 5.

The chain links TRBV4-2 to TRBJ1-5, with 7 bases fitting TRBD1. Trimming took 0 bases from V and 3 from J; bases not matched to a gene: 2. This CDR3 region has 15 residues. Per the germline V gene, CDR1 is LGHNA and CDR2 is YNFKEQ. This CDR3 reads CASSQEDRANQPQHF. CDR3 sequence (DNA): TGTGCCAGCAGCCAAGAAGACAGGGCCAATCAGCCCCAGCATTTT.

The chain is built from TRBV6-1 and TRBJ1-4; tentatively, D is TRBD1 (5 bases). The germline V gene has CDR1 MNHNS and CDR2 SASEGT. The CDR3 has 17 amino acids. Trimming stripped 2 bases from V and 2 bases from J, with 15 bases between. Here the CDR3 reads CASSERRGEGTNEKLFF. The CDR3 nucleotides are TGTGCCAGCAGTGAAAGGCGGGGGGAAGGGACTAATGAAAAACTGTTTTTT.

The chain is built from TRBV5-4 and TRBJ2-5; weak D call: TRBD1 (6 bases). V lost 4 bases to trimming and J lost 5 bases, with 12 bases between them. CDR1 is SGHNT, CDR2 YYREEE, per germline (reference sequence). The CDR3 runs to 13 residues. CDR3 amino acids: CASSITGSETQYF. The CDR3 DNA sequence: TGTGCCAGCAGCATTACAGGGTCCGAGACCCAGTACTTC.

The chain is built from TRBV5-8 and TRBJ2-5, with D possibly TRBD2 on 5 matching bases. Trimming took off 1 base at V and 2 bases at J, with 9 bases between the two ends. CDR1 and CDR2 from the germline V gene are SGHTS and YDEGEE. The CDR3 contains 14 residues. CDR3 amino acids: CASSLIRGQETQYF. In DNA, the CDR3 is TGTGCCAGCAGCTTGATACGGGGACAAGAGACCCAGTACTTC.

The rearrangement joins TRBV28 to TRBJ2-5; 11 nucleotides line up with TRBD1. The assigned J gene may be wrong: the sequence end matches TRBJ2-7 better. In germline, CDR1 is MDHEN, CDR2 SYDVKM. The CDR3 covers 15 residues. The CDR3 DNA reads as TGTGCCAGCAGTTCGACCGGGACAGGGGGCTACGAGCAGTACTTC. The encoded protein is CASSSTGTGGYEQYF.

The V gene is TRBV6-5, the J gene TRBJ2-7, with D hard to call. Germline V gives CDR1 MNHEY, CDR2 SVGAGI. V lost 6 bases to trimming and J lost 4 bases, with 10 bases between them. The CDR3 is 12 amino acids. The CDR3 loop reads CASSSSIYEQYF. The DNA of the CDR3 is TGTGCCAGCAGCTCCTCCATTTACGAGCAGTACTTC.

J is TRBJ1-1 and V is TRBV2; D remains ambiguous. From germline, CDR1 is SNHLY and CDR2 FYNNEI. The CDR3 contains 13 residues. Trimming removed 8 bases at V and 2 bases at J, with 12 bases between. CDR3 in DNA: TGTGCCAGCCGGGGAGGTTTCAACACTGAAGCTTTCTTT. Translation: CASRGGFNTEAFF.

The genes are TRBV15 and TRBJ2-7; D ambiguous. Germline assignment: CDR1 LNHNV and CDR2 YYDKDF (reference sequence). Trimming removed 1 base from V and 0 bases from J, with 7 bases in between. The length of the CDR3 is 14 residues. CDR3: CATSRGRLSYEQYF. The CDR3 bases are TGTGCCACCAGCAGAGGTCGCCTCTCCTACGAGCAGTACTTC.

This sequence joins TRBV29-1 and TRBJ2-5; tentatively, D is TRBD2 (5 bases). Trimming removed 1 base from V and 3 bases from J, with 9 bases in between. This CDR3 contains 13 residues. CDR1 and CDR2 from the germline V gene are SQVTM and ANQGSEA. The CDR3 spells CSVEGTSEETQYF. As DNA, the CDR3 is TGCAGCGTTGAAGGGACTTCCGAAGAGACCCAGTACTTC.

The chain recombines TRBV6-5 with TRBJ1-4; D ambiguous. Looked up from germline, CDR1 is MNHEY and CDR2 is SVGAGI. Trimming removed 0 bases at V and 8 bases at J, with 13 bases between. The CDR3 consists of 15 residues. The CDR3 protein is CASSYSSRSGEKLFF. CDR3 nucleotide sequence: TGTGCCAGCAGTTACTCTTCTAGGAGCGGGGAAAAACTGTTTTTT.

The chain recombines TRBV2 with TRBJ1-2; no reliable D call. V lost 4 bases, J lost 7 bases, and 10 bases lay in between. CDR3 length equals 12 residues. Germline CDR1 and CDR2: SNHLY and FYNNEI. The CDR3 DNA is TGTGCCAGCAGTGCGAATAAAAGTGGCTACACCTTC. It yields the protein CASSANKSGYTF.

In this sample, this clone turned up a few times. This rearrangement joins TRBV10-3 to TRBJ2-5; 8 bases agree with TRBD2. With V trimmed by 9 bases and J by 5 bases, 17 bases remained unmatched. Germline V lookup: CDR1 ENHRY, CDR2 SYGVKD. This CDR3 is 16 amino acids long. Here the CDR3 DNA reads TGTGCCATAGGCCTCTGGGGGACTAGAGGGATGGAGACCCAGTACTTC. Protein product: CAIGLWGTRGMETQYF.

This chain links TRBV9 with TRBJ2-7; 9 nucleotides line up with TRBD1. Trimming cost V 0 bases and J 3 bases; bases outside gene matches: 4. The CDR3 has 15 amino acids. CDR1 is SGDLS and CDR2 is YYNGEE in the germline V gene. The CDR3 loop reads CASSVGDRAFYEQYF. The CDR3 DNA sequence: TGTGCCAGCAGCGTAGGGGACAGGGCTTTCTACGAGCAGTACTTC.

The chain combines TRBV29-1 with TRBJ2-1, with D unclear. V lost 2 bases and J lost 8, with 4 bases in between. Germline V gene sequence: CDR1 SQVTM, CDR2 ANQGSEA. The CDR3 runs to 10 residues. The CDR3 reads CSVEQYEQFF. CDR3 coding DNA: TGCAGCGTTGAACAGTATGAGCAGTTCTTC.

The chain couples TRBV2 to TRBJ2-3; 9 positions match TRBD2. Germline V CDR1 and CDR2: SNHLY, FYNNEI. The CDR3 loop spans 18 amino acids. The trim removed 5 bases at V and 0 bases at J, leaving 12 bases unmatched. The CDR3 sequence: CASSYTSGWIPSTDTQYF. CDR3 in DNA: TGTGCCAGCAGTTATACTAGCGGGTGGATTCCTAGCACAGATACGCAGTATTTT.

The chain joins TRBV7-2 to TRBJ2-3; 8 positions match TRBD2. Germline V CDR1 and CDR2: SGHTA, FQGNSA. Trimming cost V 5 bases and J 6 bases; bases outside gene matches: 7. CDR3 size: 14 residues. CDR3: CASSTSGRRDTQYF. CDR3 in DNA: TGTGCCAGCAGCACTAGCGGCCGGAGGGATACGCAGTATTTT.

The V gene is TRBV7-2, the J gene TRBJ2-3; unclear D gene. Germline CDR1 SGHTA, CDR2 FQGNSA. CDR3 length: 12 residues. Trimming cost V 5 bases and J 4 bases, with 7 bases left between them. CDR3 sequence: CASSRVSDTQYF. The CDR3 nucleotides are TGTGCCAGCAGCCGTGTCTCAGATACGCAGTATTTT.

This clone appeared once. The CDR3 bases are TGTGCCACTTGGACCGAGGGAGTCAGAACTGAAGCTTTCTTT. It encodes CATWTEGVRTEAFF. The chain employs TRBV19 and TRBJ1-1; D unclear. Deletions cut 10 bases from V and 5 bases from J, with 20 bases between. Per germline, CDR1 LNHDA and CDR2 SQIVND (reference sequence). This CDR3 has 14 amino acids.

The chain joins TRBV7-6 to TRBJ1-4, with 7 bases aligning to TRBD1. The CDR3 has 15 residues. The J segment lost 8 bases and the V segment lost 0 bases, leaving 6 bases of the junction unmatched. CDR1 is SGHVS, CDR2 FNYEAQ, per germline. The CDR3 spells CASSLALNRGEKLFF. Written as DNA, the CDR3 is TGTGCCAGCAGCTTAGCCCTAAACAGGGGAGAAAAACTGTTTTTT.

The chain is built from TRBV6-1 and TRBJ1-1; D unresolved. Germline V gives CDR1 MNHNS, CDR2 SASEGT. The V and J ends lost 4 bases and 0 bases respectively, with 6 bases between them. The CDR3 loop spans 13 amino acids. Here the CDR3 reads CASSGYLNTEAFF. DNA of the CDR3: TGTGCCAGCAGTGGATACCTGAACACTGAAGCTTTCTTT.

This clone has just a few counts. The chain combines TRBV7-9 with TRBJ1-2; weak D call: TRBD1 (5 bases). Germline CDR1 is SEHNR and CDR2 is FQNEAQ (reference sequence). Trimming took off 5 bases at V and 4 bases at J, with 14 bases between the two ends. The CDR3 covers 14 residues. Written as DNA, the CDR3 is TGTGCCAGCAGCAGACCGGACACTTCCTATGGCTACACCTTC. This codes for CASSRPDTSYGYTF. Supplemented by reference TRBV7-9 and TRBJ1-2, the full variable domain reads DTGVSQNPRHKITKRGQNVTFRCDPISEHNRLYWYRQTLGQGPEFLTYFQNEAQLEKSRLLSDRFSAERPKGSFSTLEIQRTEQGDSAMYLCASSRPDTSYGYTFGSGTRLTVV.

The J gene is TRBJ2-3, the V gene TRBV5-6; D call uncertain. This CDR3 is 15 amino acids long. V was cut by 2 bases and J by 2 bases, with 12 bases left in between. CDR1 SGHDT and CDR2 YYEEEE come from the germline V gene. The DNA for the CDR3 is TGTGCCAGCAGCTTTCGAGGTATCCCCACAGATACGCAGTATTTT. Translating gives CASSFRGIPTDTQYF.

Only a few counts were recorded for this clone. The V call is TRBV2, the J call TRBJ1-2; no clear D. V lost 1 base, J lost 6 bases, and 21 bases lay in between. Germline lookup yields CDR1 SNHLY and CDR2 FYNNEI. The length of the CDR3 is 17 residues. CDR3 region: CASSEVGSTRPNNGYTF. Written as DNA, the CDR3 is TGTGCCAGCAGTGAAGTGGGTTCTACAAGGCCAAACAATGGCTACACCTTC.